One and the same sample provided the 25 T cell receptor beta chains below, sequenced in a study of human T cells and chemical hapten exposure. The template was total RNA from unfractionated whole blood. It was the library that attached unique molecular identifiers to individual cDNA molecules. TCRdb independently ran MiXCR on the reads; one entry per CDR3 protein. The table has about 120,000 distinct CDR3 sequences, about 7.7% seen once. Sequencing input: whole blood. The receptors derive from a human donor in good health. Some clones in this sample may be carry-over from other donors' samples.

This clonotype was observed many times. This sequence joins TRBV6-5 and TRBJ2-7; D unclear. V was trimmed by 2 bases and J by 0 bases, leaving 17 bases between them. CDR3 length: 17 residues. CDR1 and CDR2 from the germline V gene are MNHEY and SVGAGI. The CDR3 nucleotides read TGTGCCAGCAGTTACCGCATGGTTGGGGTCAGCTCCTACGAGCAGTACTTC. As protein: CASSYRMVGVSSYEQYF.

This clonotype came up many times. The chain couples TRBV5-1 to TRBJ1-1; D call uncertain. The CDR3 is 15 amino acids. Germline V lookup: CDR1 SGHRS, CDR2 YFSETQ. V was pared by 0 bases and J by 1 base, with 10 bases between. In DNA, the CDR3 is TGCGCCAGCAGCTTGGAAGCGGCGGGGAACACTGAAGCTTTCTTT. Translated, it gives CASSLEAAGNTEAFF.

This clonotype was observed at least ten times. The V call is TRBV29-1, the J call TRBJ1-4, with no clear D. Deletions cut 3 bases from V and 7 bases from J, with 12 bases between. Germline CDR1 is SQVTM and CDR2 is ANQGSEA. This CDR3 has 13 amino acids. The CDR3 nucleotides read TGCAGCGTTGACCCGGATGGTGGTGAAAAACTGTTTTTT. Amino acids: CSVDPDGGEKLFF.

This clonotype was counted at least ten times. The chain carries TRBV7-2 and TRBJ1-1, with 8 bases aligning to TRBD1. CDR3 length: 13 amino acids. V gave up 5 bases and J gave up 4 bases; unmatched junction bases: 3. Germline CDR1 reads SGHTA; CDR2 reads FQGNSA. The CDR3 DNA sequence: TGTGCCAGCAGCCGACAGGGGAGCACTGAAGCTTTCTTT. Protein sequence: CASSRQGSTEAFF.

This clonotype was counted many times. The genes are TRBV27 and TRBJ1-1; 7 bases fit TRBD1. In germline, CDR1 is MNHEY, CDR2 SMNVEV (reference sequence). With 5 bases clipped from V and 1 base from J, the junction kept 10 bases outside the gene matches. There are 16 residues in the CDR3. CDR3 loop: CASSEGQALGNTEAFF. In DNA form, the CDR3 reads TGTGCCAGCAGTGAAGGACAGGCCCTAGGGAACACTGAAGCTTTCTTT.

This clonotype turned up a few times. The chain uses TRBV27 and TRBJ1-1, with D uncertain. The V gene lost 0 bases and the J gene lost 1 base, with 9 bases spanning the gap. CDR1 and CDR2 (germline): MNHEY, SMNVEV (reference sequence). CDR3 length: 15 residues. CDR3 DNA: TGTGCCAGCAGTTTATCGAGGTGGGGGAACACTGAAGCTTTCTTT. Translation: CASSLSRWGNTEAFF.

The V and J genes are TRBV7-9 and TRBJ2-7; 8 nucleotides line up with TRBD1. Germline lookup yields CDR1 SEHNR and CDR2 FQNEAQ (reference sequence). This CDR3 is built from 15 residues. The J segment lost 1 base and the V segment lost 4 bases, leaving 6 bases of the junction unmatched. The CDR3: CASSSRTGPSYEQYF. CDR3 in DNA: TGTGCCAGCAGCTCCCGGACAGGGCCTTCCTACGAGCAGTACTTC. Full variable domain (rest looked up from reference TRBV7-9 and TRBJ2-7): DTGVSQNPRHKITKRGQNVTFRCDPISEHNRLYWYRQTLGQGPEFLTYFQNEAQLEKSRLLSDRFSAERPKGSFSTLEIQRTEQGDSAMYLCASSSRTGPSYEQYFGPGTRLTVT.

This clonotype was observed at least ten times. The chain employs TRBV20-1 and TRBJ2-7; D is perhaps TRBD1 (6 bases). The CDR3 spans 11 residues. Trimming shortened V by 6 bases and J by 5 bases, and 11 bases separated the two germline ends. The germline V gene encodes CDR1 DFQATT and CDR2 SNEGSKA (reference sequence). The CDR3 is CSATNRDEQYF. CDR3 DNA: TGCAGTGCGACAAACAGGGACGAGCAGTACTTC.

In DNA form, the CDR3 reads TGTGCCAGCAGTCAGACAGGCACAGATACGCAGTATTTT. It yields the protein CASSQTGTDTQYF. V usage is TRBV12-3 or TRBV12-4 and J usage is TRBJ2-3; possibly TRBD1 for D (5 bases). V was clipped by 5 bases and J by 1 base, with 7 bases between them. CDR3 length: 13 amino acids.

This clonotype came up once. This sequence joins TRBV29-1 and TRBJ2-1, with D possibly matching TRBD2 (5 bases). V was trimmed by 5 bases and J by 7 bases, leaving 18 bases between them. CDR1 and CDR2 (germline): SQVTM, ANQGSEA. This CDR3 region has 14 residues. CDR3 nucleotide sequence: TGCAGCGTTTGCGGGTGGGGTAAAAGGAATGAGCAGTTCTTC. Translating gives CSVCGWGKRNEQFF.

This chain joins TRBV15 and TRBJ2-7; either TRBD1 or TRBD2 may fit D (6 bases each). The CDR3 loop spans 15 amino acids. V was trimmed by 0 bases and J by 2 bases, leaving 11 bases between them. Germline CDR1 is LNHNV and CDR2 is YYDKDF (reference sequence). The CDR3 DNA reads TGTGCCACCAGCAGAGAACGGGGGCCCCCCTACGAGCAGTACTTC. This encodes CATSRERGPPYEQYF.

This clonotype appeared many times. The chain uses TRBV14 and TRBJ2-3; 9 bases match TRBD2. The CDR3 is 16 amino acids. The V and J ends lost 3 bases and 2 bases, in that order; junction bases with no gene match: 6. CDR1 is SGHDN and CDR2 is FVKESK in the germline V gene. The CDR3 reads CASSHGLALPTDTQYF. The CDR3 coding sequence is TGTGCCAGCAGCCATGGACTAGCGCTACCCACAGATACGCAGTATTTT.

This clonotype has a handful of counts. The chain links TRBV6-5 to TRBJ2-3; D is possibly TRBD2 (5 bases). The CDR3 runs 14 residues. Trimming pared 5 bases from V and 4 bases from J, leaving 13 bases between. Germline assignment: CDR1 MNHEY and CDR2 SVGAGI. The CDR3 sequence is CASSLGLRSDTQYF. CDR3 coding DNA: TGTGCCAGCAGTCTAGGACTCCGCTCAGATACGCAGTATTTT.

J is TRBJ2-3 and V is TRBV5-1, with 9 bases aligning to TRBD2. The V gene's germline CDR1 is SGHRS and CDR2 YFSETQ. V was clipped by 1 base and J by 5 bases; unmatched bases: 17. The CDR3 totals 19 residues. CDR3 sequence reads: CASSLRAGPLAGMGDTQYF. The CDR3 DNA sequence: TGCGCCAGCAGCTTGCGGGCGGGGCCTCTAGCGGGAATGGGAGATACGCAGTATTTT.

The gene calls are TRBV19 and TRBJ2-1; D is perhaps TRBD1 (7 bases). Germline CDR1 is LNHDA and CDR2 is SQIVND (reference sequence). The CDR3 covers 16 residues. Trimming removed 1 base at V and 4 bases at J, with 14 bases between. CDR3 sequence: CASSIGGDRQYNEQFF. The CDR3 DNA reads TGTGCCAGTAGTATAGGGGGGGACAGACAATACAATGAGCAGTTCTTC. Based on the CDR3 plus reference TRBV19 and TRBJ2-1, the full variable domain is DGGITQSPKYLFRKEGQNVTLSCEQNLNHDAMYWYRQDPGQGLRLIYYSQIVNDFQKGDIAEGYSVSREKKESFPLTVTSAQKNPTAFYLCASSIGGDRQYNEQFFGPGTRLTVL.

This sequence joins TRBV19 and TRBJ2-5; D is possibly TRBD1 or TRBD2 (5 bases each). Between the trimmed V and J ends, which lost 3 bases and 6 bases, there was a span of 17 bases. The CDR3 extends over 15 amino acids. Germline-derived CDR1 and CDR2 are LNHDA and SQIVND (reference sequence). The CDR3 DNA sequence: TGTGCCAGTAGTATTGCCACCGGGACCTTGAAGACCCAGTACTTC. This translates into CASSIATGTLKTQYF. The full variable domain, its missing parts supplied by reference TRBV19 and TRBJ2-5, is DGGITQSPKYLFRKEGQNVTLSCEQNLNHDAMYWYRQDPGQGLRLIYYSQIVNDFQKGDIAEGYSVSREKKESFPLTVTSAQKNPTAFYLCASSIATGTLKTQYFGPGTRLLVL.

About this clonotype: This could be a read error, since a much larger clone is one nucleotide away. The chain recombines TRBV4-3 with TRBJ1-6; D is uncertain. There are 15 residues in the CDR3. Looked up from germline, CDR1 is LGHNA and CDR2 is YSLEER. DNA for the CDR3: TGCGCCATCAGCCAAGATCGCGGACGGAATTCACCCCTCCACTTT. Translating it yields CAISQDRGRNSPLHF.

This clonotype turned up a few times. The genes are TRBV12-3 or TRBV12-4 and TRBJ2-3; tentatively, D is TRBD1 (5 bases). This CDR3 spans 15 amino acids. Trimming pared 5 bases from V and 4 bases from J, leaving 16 bases between. DNA for the CDR3: TGTGCCAGCAGTCCGCAGACAGCCTGGGCAGATACGCAGTATTTT. Translation: CASSPQTAWADTQYF.

This clonotype was detected many times. The rearrangement links TRBV7-2 to TRBJ1-5; 9 bases are a match to TRBD1. Per the germline V gene, CDR1 is SGHTA and CDR2 is FQGNSA. This CDR3 region has 14 residues. V lost 6 bases, J lost 6 bases, and 6 bases stayed unmatched. Written as DNA, the CDR3 is TGTGCCAGCAGGCTGACAGGGGGGGGTCAGCCCCAGCATTTT. It yields the protein CASRLTGGGQPQHF.

V and J are TRBV29-1 and TRBJ2-1, with TRBD1 matching 7 bases. The CDR3 has 17 residues. Looked up from germline, CDR1 is SQVTM and CDR2 is ANQGSEA. Germline trimming cut 2 bases from V and 2 bases from J; bases unmatched to any gene: 12. The CDR3 DNA reads as TGCAGCGTTGAAATGAAGCTTAGGACAGGAGCCTACAATGAGCAGTTCTTC. This translates into CSVEMKLRTGAYNEQFF.

This chain links TRBV7-9 with TRBJ1-2; TRBD1 is a possible D gene (6 bases). In germline, CDR1 is SEHNR, CDR2 FQNEAQ (reference sequence). The CDR3 has 13 residues. V lost 5 bases and J lost 4, with 11 bases in between. The CDR3 loop reads CASSGEGGYGYTF. DNA for the CDR3: TGTGCCAGCAGCGGAGAAGGGGGCTATGGCTACACCTTC.

The chain uses TRBV14 and TRBJ1-1; 8 bases align to TRBD1. The length of the CDR3 is 15 residues. Germline V gene sequence: CDR1 SGHDN, CDR2 FVKESK. V was clipped by 4 bases and J by 0 bases; unmatched bases: 4. The CDR3 DNA reads TGTGCCAGCAGCCGCCGGACAGGGATGAACACTGAAGCTTTCTTT. Protein product: CASSRRTGMNTEAFF. The variable domain in full, with the rest retrieved from reference TRBV14 and TRBJ1-1, is EAGVTQFPSHSVIEKGQTVTLRCDPISGHDNLYWYRRVMGKEIKFLLHFVKESKQDESGMPNNRFLAERTGGTYSTLKVQPAELEDSGVYFCASSRRTGMNTEAFFGQGTRLTVV.

V gene TRBV5-1 combines with J gene TRBJ1-2, with D unclear. Trimming removed 0 bases from V and 0 bases from J, with 9 bases in between. CDR3 size: 15 residues. Looked up from germline, CDR1 is SGHRS and CDR2 is YFSETQ. The CDR3: CASSLAPGTNYGYTF. Written as DNA, the CDR3 is TGCGCCAGCAGCTTGGCGCCGGGGACTAACTATGGCTACACCTTC.

This clonotype was seen at least ten times. The rearrangement uses TRBV5-1 and TRBJ2-3; D is unresolved. The CDR3 contains 12 residues. The germline V gene has CDR1 SGHRS and CDR2 YFSETQ. V was shortened by 3 bases and J by 5 bases, with 7 bases between the two germline ends. CDR3 region: CASSSGRDTQYF. The DNA of the CDR3 is TGCGCCAGCAGCTCCGGTCGAGATACGCAGTATTTT.

The chain joins TRBV6-5 to TRBJ2-1, with 7 bases matching TRBD1. Per the germline V gene, CDR1 is MNHEY and CDR2 is SVGAGI. The CDR3 runs to 15 residues. V dropped 5 bases and J dropped 0; count of bases not matched to a gene: 4. In nucleotides, the CDR3 is TGTGCCAGCAGTACACAGGGGAGCTCCTACAATGAGCAGTTCTTC. It is translated as CASSTQGSSYNEQFF.